The next 3 T cell receptor beta chains were all read from a single sample in a study of T cell responses to AZD1222 COVID-19 vaccine. The table came from immunoSEQ multiplex PCR; TCRdb's copy has only in-frame clones and leaves some out. The sample lists around 150,000 clones; 80% to 95% were seen once. The sample here was peripheral blood, taken 28 days after the second AZD1222 dose. The receptors shown here come from an adult who received the AZD1222 COVID-19 vaccine.

The sample holds one count of this clone. This sequence joins TRBV30 and TRBJ1-5, with a possible D match to TRBD1 (6 bases). This CDR3 is built from 15 residues. V lost 2 bases, J lost 4 bases, and 15 bases lay in between. In germline, CDR1 is GTSNPN, CDR2 SVGIG (reference sequence). The CDR3 DNA sequence: TGTGCCTGGAGTCGTGTCAGGGGCCCTAATCAGCCCCAGCATTTT. This encodes CAWSRVRGPNQPQHF. Full variable domain (outside the CDR3, taken from reference TRBV30 and TRBJ1-5): SQTIHQWPATLVQPVGSPLSLECTVEGTSNPNLYWYRQAAGRGLQLLFYSVGIGQISSEVPQNLSASRPQDRQFILSSKKLLLSDSGFYLCAWSRVRGPNQPQHFGDGTRLSIL.

This rearrangement joins TRBV24-1 to TRBJ2-5; D perhaps matches TRBD1 (6 bases). This CDR3 region has 17 residues. Germline CDR1 reads KGHDR; CDR2 reads SFDVKD. Trimming left V 3 bases short and J 2 bases short, with 18 bases between. The chain's CDR3 is CATSDPPRTGQQETQYF. In nucleotides, the CDR3 is TGTGCCACCAGTGATCCACCCCGCACAGGACAGCAAGAGACCCAGTACTTC.

The V call is TRBV6-5, the J call TRBJ1-2, with 10 bases matching TRBD1. The germline CDR1 and CDR2 sequences are MNHEY and SVGAGI. Trimming cost V 2 bases and J 9 bases; bases outside gene matches: 6. The CDR3 is 14 amino acids. This CDR3 is CASSYGEGQGSYTF. Written as DNA, the CDR3 is TGTGCCAGCAGTTACGGGGAGGGACAGGGGAGCTACACCTTC.